This T cell receptor beta chain is drawn from a study of shared clonotypes between healthy human individuals. About the study: There were three CD4 naive, three CD4 memory, two CD8 naive and one CD8 memory plates per donor.

Whole-study findings and limits: The study's rarefaction showed incomplete sorted-subset sequencing despite large depth. Larger estimated richness was generally recorded for naive subsets relative to memory subsets. Clonotypes that were shared across a few donors made up around 5% of naive CD4 clonotypes.

Assay: immunoSEQ multiplex PCR; the TCRdb copy retains only in-frame clones and omits some. The sample lists about 1 million clones, around 76% occurring once. Regarding this clone: Its target is not known.

V was pared by 2 bases and J by 0 bases, with 10 bases between. The CDR3 covers 15 residues. Germline assignment: CDR1 SGHTA and CDR2 FQGNSA. This TCR came from a man aged 18 to 29 in good health. Sequences were obtained from memory CD4+ T cells sorted from blood. The sample's subset: CD45RA-negative fraction. The chain uses TRBV7-2 and TRBJ1-1; D unclear. CDR3 sequence: CASSLMGRLNTEAFF. CDR3 DNA: TGTGCCAGCAGCTTAATGGGCAGACTGAACACTGAAGCTTTCTTT.